The source of this T cell receptor (beta chain) is a study of early T cells in non-severe SARS-CoV-2 infection. Study context: Unpaired chains resulted from sequencing bulk RNA of unsorted whole blood.

The trim removed 5 bases at V and 12 bases at J, leaving 7 bases unmatched. Germline CDR1 reads SGHTA; CDR2 reads FQGNSA. The CDR3 is made up of 12 amino acids. The sample holds a few counts of this clonotype. Antigen: not known. Individual cDNA molecules each received unique molecular identifiers attached to them. TCRdb itself ran the 5' RACE reads through MiXCR, one entry per CDR3 protein. The sample contains approximately 70,000 distinct CDR3 sequences, under 15% of which appear only once. Notes on the study in general: There was a bias toward anti-spike CD8 responses in VDJdb matching, which missed private and CD4 specificities.

The sequence derives from an adult who was a healthcare worker with PCR-confirmed SARS-CoV-2 infection or an uninfected control (not recorded which). The sample in question was whole blood, obtained at baseline. The genes are TRBV7-2 and TRBJ2-5; 9 bases line up with TRBD1. The CDR3 sequence: CASSPPGQGKYF. The CDR3 DNA follows: TGTGCCAGCAGCCCGCCGGGACAGGGAAAGTACTTC. Complete variable domain (other parts from reference TRBV7-2 and TRBJ2-5): GAGVSQSPSNKVTEKGKDVELRCDPISGHTALYWYRQSLGQGLEFLIYFQGNSAPDKSGLPSDRFSAERTGGSVSTLTIQRTQQEDSAVYLCASSPPGQGKYFGPGTRLLVL.